This T cell receptor (beta chain) stems from a study of blood T cell repertoires in COVID-19. In the study overall: Samples of COVID-19 (acute and convalescent) were obtained from the United States, Italy and Spain. PBMCs, B-cell-depleted T cells, or T cells were the source of the cDNA or gDNA that made up the material.

Repertoires were generated with immunoSEQ multiplex PCR, while TCRdb's copy carries only in-frame clones and drops some. The sample lists approximately 54,000 clones, roughly 86% occurring once. The germline V and J ends were trimmed by 6 bases and 4 bases, with 16 bases remaining between them. The CDR3 length is 15 residues. The V gene's germline CDR1 is LGHNT and CDR2 FRNRAP. V and J are TRBV12-5 and TRBJ2-1; TRBD2 might be the D (5 bases). Sequencing was performed on peripheral blood. The receptor's source is a human donor in a cohort sampled during active COVID-19. The CDR3 sequence: CASGSTERVYNEQFF. The CDR3 DNA is TGTGCTAGTGGCTCTACAGAGAGGGTTTACAATGAGCAGTTCTTC.